Shown below are 21 T cell receptor beta chains from a single sample sequenced in a study of CXCR3-negative and CXCR3-positive naive CD8 T cells. 5' RACE with UMI labels generated the TRB cDNA libraries. One entry per CDR3 protein, without DNA, is what TCRdb gives after re-calling the 5' RACE reads. The record lists 90,000 to 100,000 distinct CDR3 sequences, of which the ten most abundant hold over 1.5%. The sequenced sample was naive CXCR3- CD8+ T cells from blood. As for subset: CD45RO-CCR7+CD27+CD95- naive CD8+ T cells lacking CXCR3 (TNR3-). The origin of the receptors is a human donor in good health. Some clones in this sample may be carry-over from other donors' samples.

The chain uses TRBV7-9 and TRBJ2-1; the D call from TCRdb, TRBD2, cannot be confirmed without DNA. Germline lookup yields CDR1 SEHNR and CDR2 FQNEAQ (reference sequence). The CDR3 totals 14 residues. Here the CDR3 reads CASTPTSGYNEQFF.

This rearrangement joins TRBV21-1 to TRBJ2-2; there is no DNA to check the TCRdb D call of TRBD1. TRBV21-1 is recorded as a pseudogene. This CDR3 comprises 15 residues. CDR3 sequence: CASNAGTENTGELFF.

CDR3 region: CTPRDLASDEQFF. The chain uses TRBV20-1 and TRBJ2-1. Germline lookup yields CDR1 DFQATT and CDR2 SNEGSKA (reference sequence). There are 13 residues in the CDR3.

The J gene is TRBJ2-1, the V gene TRBV29-1; the TCRdb call, TRBD2, lacks DNA for checking. This CDR3 region has 15 residues. Germline CDR1 and CDR2: SQVTM and ANQGSEA. This chain's CDR3 is CSVEDLTSGRAEQFF.

V gene TRBV29-1 combines with J gene TRBJ1-2; there is no DNA to check the TCRdb D call of TRBD1. CDR1 and CDR2 from the germline V gene are SQVTM and ANQGSEA. The CDR3 extends over 13 amino acids. The CDR3 loop is CSVGEGQGEGYTF. Variable domain in full (rest from reference TRBV29-1 and TRBJ1-2): SAVISQKPSRDICQRGTSLTIQCQVDSQVTMMFWYRQQPGQSLTLIATANQGSEATYESGFVIDKFPISRPNLTFSTLTVSNMSPEDSSIYLCSVGEGQGEGYTFGSGTRLTVV.

The J gene is TRBJ2-3, the V gene TRBV7-6; the D call from TCRdb, TRBD2, cannot be confirmed without DNA. This CDR3 spans 16 amino acids. Germline values: CDR1 SGHVS, CDR2 FNYEAQ. The CDR3 protein is CASSLGVLAGVGTQYF.

V usage is TRBV15 and J usage is TRBJ2-3. The germline CDR1 and CDR2 sequences are LNHNV and YYDKDF (reference sequence). This CDR3 has 15 residues. CDR3 sequence reads: CATSRVRQPTDTQYF.

V usage is TRBV6-2 or TRBV6-3 and J usage is TRBJ2-4. Germline V gene data show CDR1 as MNHEY and CDR2 as SVGEGT. CDR3 length equals 14 residues. The CDR3 region is CASRPYLAKNIQYF.

This chain joins TRBV6-4 and TRBJ1-1. From germline, CDR1 is MRHNA and CDR2 SNTAGT. CDR3 size: 12 residues. CDR3 sequence reads: CASSDGQAEAFF.

This chain joins TRBV10-3 and TRBJ1-5; with no DNA, the TCRdb D assignment of TRBD1 cannot be verified. Germline V gene data show CDR1 as ENHRY and CDR2 as SYGVKD. CDR3 length: 14 amino acids. CDR3 residues: CATQGTDSNQPQHF.

The chain employs TRBV5-6 and TRBJ2-2; TCRdb's D gene call, TRBD2, goes unchecked for lack of DNA. Germline CDR1 is SGHDT and CDR2 is YYEEEE. The CDR3 has 17 residues. This CDR3 is CASSLGLAGVETGELFF.

The J gene is TRBJ2-7, the V gene TRBV3-1; TCRdb designates TRBD1, a call that cannot be tested without DNA. This CDR3 is built from 16 residues. Germline V gene sequence: CDR1 LGHDT, CDR2 YNNKEL (reference sequence). CDR3 protein: CASSQVTGTKSYEQYF.

V is TRBV7-3 and J is TRBJ1-1; as DNA is missing, the TRBD1 call by TCRdb cannot be tested. The CDR3 has 14 amino acids. Looked up from germline, CDR1 is SGHTA and CDR2 is FQGTGA. CDR3 in amino acids: CASSSLGGGTEAFF. Full variable domain (rest looked up from reference TRBV7-3 and TRBJ1-1): GAGVSQTPSNKVTEKGKYVELRCDPISGHTALYWYRQSLGQGPEFLIYFQGTGAADDSGLPNDRFFAVRPEGSVSTLKIQRTERGDSAVYLCASSSLGGGTEAFFGQGTRLTVV.

The chain links TRBV2 to TRBJ2-5; the D call of TRBD2 rests on TCRdb alone, since no DNA is present to check it. CDR3 size: 12 residues. Germline V lookup: CDR1 SNHLY, CDR2 FYNNEI. The CDR3 loop is CASSDEGGTQYF.

The chain carries TRBV19 and TRBJ2-7. Per germline, CDR1 LNHDA and CDR2 SQIVND (reference sequence). The CDR3 covers 13 residues. The CDR3 sequence is CASSMDRSYEQYF.

CDR3 loop: CSAGSRLGNEQFF. The chain couples TRBV29-1 to TRBJ2-1. The CDR3 runs to 13 residues. Germline assignment: CDR1 SQVTM and CDR2 ANQGSEA.

The chain employs TRBV28 and TRBJ2-1; checking the TCRdb D call of TRBD2 is not possible without DNA. Germline CDR1 is MDHEN and CDR2 is SYDVKM. This CDR3 has 11 residues. The CDR3 sequence: CASRAGDEQFF.

The gene calls are TRBV29-1 and TRBJ2-7; with no DNA, the TCRdb D assignment of TRBD2 cannot be verified. The CDR3 runs 13 residues. Germline CDR1 is SQVTM and CDR2 is ANQGSEA. CDR3 residues: CSVEGQRGYEQYF.

This sequence joins TRBV28 and TRBJ2-7; TCRdb selects TRBD2, and the lack of DNA leaves this call unchecked. Germline V gene data show CDR1 as MDHEN and CDR2 as SYDVKM. CDR3 length: 15 amino acids. The CDR3 protein is CASSFTLEAGYEQYF. The full variable domain, in which reference TRBV28 and TRBJ2-7 provide the parts outside the CDR3, is DVKVTQSSRYLVKRTGEKVFLECVQDMDHENMFWYRQDPGLGLRLIYFSYDVKMKEKGDIPEGYSVSREKKERFSLILESASTNQTSMYLCASSFTLEAGYEQYFGPGTRLTVT.

The chain has TRBV7-9 and TRBJ2-7. Germline CDR1 is SEHNR and CDR2 is FQNEAQ (reference sequence). The CDR3 is 14 residues long. The CDR3 region is CASSPEVSSYEQYF.

This chain connects TRBV5-1 to TRBJ2-7; there is no DNA to check the TCRdb D call of TRBD2. Per the germline V gene, CDR1 is SGHRS and CDR2 is YFSETQ. The CDR3 runs 14 residues. The CDR3 protein is CASSLEGSSYEQYF. Supplemented by reference TRBV5-1 and TRBJ2-7, the full variable domain reads KAGVTQTPRYLIKTRGQQVTLSCSPISGHRSVSWYQQTPGQGLQFLFEYFSETQRNKGNFPGRFSGRQFSNSRSEMNVSTLELGDSALYLCASSLEGSSYEQYFGPGTRLTVT.